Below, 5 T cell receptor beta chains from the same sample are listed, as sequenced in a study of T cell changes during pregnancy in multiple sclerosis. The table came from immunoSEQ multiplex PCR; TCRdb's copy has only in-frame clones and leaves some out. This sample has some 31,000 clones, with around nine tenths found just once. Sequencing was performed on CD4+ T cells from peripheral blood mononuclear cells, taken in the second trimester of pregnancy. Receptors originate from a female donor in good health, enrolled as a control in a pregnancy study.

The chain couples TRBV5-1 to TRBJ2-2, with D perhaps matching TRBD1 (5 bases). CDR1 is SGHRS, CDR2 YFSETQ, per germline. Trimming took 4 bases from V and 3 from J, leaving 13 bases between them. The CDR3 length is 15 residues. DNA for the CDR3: TGCGCCAGCAGCCCAGGGATTAGAGACACCGGGGAGCTGTTTTTT. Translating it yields CASSPGIRDTGELFF.

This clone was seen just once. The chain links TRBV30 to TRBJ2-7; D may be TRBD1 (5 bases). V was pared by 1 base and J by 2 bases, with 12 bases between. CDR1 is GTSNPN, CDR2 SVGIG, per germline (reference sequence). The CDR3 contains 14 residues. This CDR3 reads CAWSGEGVAYEQYF. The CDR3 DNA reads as TGTGCCTGGAGTGGAGAAGGGGTGGCCTACGAGCAGTACTTC.

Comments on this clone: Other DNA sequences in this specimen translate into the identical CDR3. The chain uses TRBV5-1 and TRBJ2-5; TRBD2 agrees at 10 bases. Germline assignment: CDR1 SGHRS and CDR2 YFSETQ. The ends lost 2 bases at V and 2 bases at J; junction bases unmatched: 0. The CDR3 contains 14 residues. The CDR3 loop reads CASSFSGGQETQYF. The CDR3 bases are TGCGCCAGCAGCTTTAGCGGGGGGCAAGAGACCCAGTACTTC.

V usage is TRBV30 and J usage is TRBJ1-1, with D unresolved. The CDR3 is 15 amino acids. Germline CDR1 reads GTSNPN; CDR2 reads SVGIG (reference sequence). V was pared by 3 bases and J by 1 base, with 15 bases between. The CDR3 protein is CAWRPGGRANTEAFF. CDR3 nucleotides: TGTGCCTGGAGACCCGGCGGTCGTGCGAACACTGAAGCTTTCTTT.

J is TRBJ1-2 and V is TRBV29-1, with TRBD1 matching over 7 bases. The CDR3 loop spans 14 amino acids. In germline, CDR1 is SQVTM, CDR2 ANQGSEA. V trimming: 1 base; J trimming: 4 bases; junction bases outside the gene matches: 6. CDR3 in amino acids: CSVEGRQGGYGYTF. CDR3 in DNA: TGCAGCGTTGAAGGGAGACAGGGTGGCTATGGCTACACCTTC. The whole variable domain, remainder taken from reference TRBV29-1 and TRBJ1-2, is SAVISQKPSRDICQRGTSLTIQCQVDSQVTMMFWYRQQPGQSLTLIATANQGSEATYESGFVIDKFPISRPNLTFSTLTVSNMSPEDSSIYLCSVEGRQGGYGYTFGSGTRLTVV.